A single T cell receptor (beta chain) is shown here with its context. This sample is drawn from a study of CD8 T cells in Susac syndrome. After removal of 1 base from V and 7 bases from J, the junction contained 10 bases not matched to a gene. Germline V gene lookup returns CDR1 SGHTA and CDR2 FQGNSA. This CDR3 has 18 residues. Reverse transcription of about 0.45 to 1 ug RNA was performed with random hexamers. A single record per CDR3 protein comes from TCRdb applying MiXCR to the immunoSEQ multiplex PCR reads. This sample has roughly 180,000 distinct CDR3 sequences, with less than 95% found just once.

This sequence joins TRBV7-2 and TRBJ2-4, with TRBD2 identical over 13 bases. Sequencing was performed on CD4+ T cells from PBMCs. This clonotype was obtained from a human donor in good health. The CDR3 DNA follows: TGTGCCAGCAGCTTAGATCATCGGCTGACTAGCGGGAGGAACATTCAGTACTTC. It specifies CASSLDHRLTSGRNIQYF.